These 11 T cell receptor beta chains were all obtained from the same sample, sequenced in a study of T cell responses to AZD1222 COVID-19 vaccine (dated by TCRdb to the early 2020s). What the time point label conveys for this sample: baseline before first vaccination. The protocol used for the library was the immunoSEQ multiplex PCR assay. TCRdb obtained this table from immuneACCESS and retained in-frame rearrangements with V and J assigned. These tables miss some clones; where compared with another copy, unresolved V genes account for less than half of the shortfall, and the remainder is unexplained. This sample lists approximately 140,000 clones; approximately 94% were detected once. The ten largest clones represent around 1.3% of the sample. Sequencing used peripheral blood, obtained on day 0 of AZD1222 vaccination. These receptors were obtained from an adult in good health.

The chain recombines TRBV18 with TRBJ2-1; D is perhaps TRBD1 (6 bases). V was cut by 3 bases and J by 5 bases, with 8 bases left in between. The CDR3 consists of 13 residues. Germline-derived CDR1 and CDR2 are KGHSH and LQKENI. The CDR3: CASSPRQDNEQFF. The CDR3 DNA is TGTGCCAGCTCACCTAGACAGGACAATGAGCAGTTCTTC.

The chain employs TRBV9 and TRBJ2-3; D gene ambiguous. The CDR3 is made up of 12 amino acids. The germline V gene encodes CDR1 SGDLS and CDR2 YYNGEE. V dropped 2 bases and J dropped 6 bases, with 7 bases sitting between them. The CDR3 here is CASSVMSDTQYF. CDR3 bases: TGTGCCAGCAGCGTGATGTCGGATACGCAGTATTTT.

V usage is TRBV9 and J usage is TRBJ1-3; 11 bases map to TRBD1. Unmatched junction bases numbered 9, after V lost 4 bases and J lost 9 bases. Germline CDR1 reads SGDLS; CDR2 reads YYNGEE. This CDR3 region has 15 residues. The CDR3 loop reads CASSSSGTGGTTIYF. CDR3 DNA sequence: TGTGCCAGCAGCTCCTCCGGGACAGGGGGGACCACCATATATTTT. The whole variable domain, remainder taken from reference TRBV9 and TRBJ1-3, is DSGVTQTPKHLITATGQRVTLRCSPRSGDLSVYWYQQSLDQGLQFLIQYYNGEERAKGNILERFSAQQFPDLHSELNLSSLELGDSALYFCASSSSGTGGTTIYFGEGSWLTVV.

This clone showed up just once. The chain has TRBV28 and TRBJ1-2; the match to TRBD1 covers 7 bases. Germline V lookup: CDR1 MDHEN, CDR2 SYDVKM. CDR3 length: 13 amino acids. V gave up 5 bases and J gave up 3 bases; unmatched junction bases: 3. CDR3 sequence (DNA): TGTGCCAGCAGTCCCGACAGGGACTATGGCTACACCTTC. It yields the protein CASSPDRDYGYTF.

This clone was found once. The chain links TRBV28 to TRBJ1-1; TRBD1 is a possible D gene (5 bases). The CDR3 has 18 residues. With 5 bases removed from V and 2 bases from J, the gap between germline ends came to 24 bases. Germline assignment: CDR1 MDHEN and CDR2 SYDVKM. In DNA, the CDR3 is TGTGCCAGCAGTAATTACAGGTTTACTTCTAGTATAAACACTGAAGCTTTCTTT. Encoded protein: CASSNYRFTSSINTEAFF.

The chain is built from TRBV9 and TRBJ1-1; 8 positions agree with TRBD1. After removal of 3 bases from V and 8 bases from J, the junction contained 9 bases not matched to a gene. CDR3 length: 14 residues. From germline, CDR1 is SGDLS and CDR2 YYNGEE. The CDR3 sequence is CASSGKDRVMEAFF. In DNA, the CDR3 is TGTGCCAGCAGCGGAAAGGACAGGGTGATGGAAGCTTTCTTT.

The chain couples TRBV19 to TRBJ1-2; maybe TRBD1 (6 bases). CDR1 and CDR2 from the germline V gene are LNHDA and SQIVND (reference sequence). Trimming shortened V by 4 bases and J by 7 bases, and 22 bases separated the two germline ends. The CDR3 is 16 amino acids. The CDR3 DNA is TGTGCCAGTAGTACTTACCGGGACACCCGGTACGGTGGCTACACCTTC. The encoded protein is CASSTYRDTRYGGYTF.

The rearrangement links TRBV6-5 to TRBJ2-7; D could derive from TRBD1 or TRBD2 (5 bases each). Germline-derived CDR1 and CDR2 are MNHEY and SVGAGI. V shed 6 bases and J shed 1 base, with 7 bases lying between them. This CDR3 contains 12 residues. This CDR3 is CASRGPSYEQYV. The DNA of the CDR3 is TGTGCCAGCAGGGGACCTTCCTACGAGCAGTACGTC.

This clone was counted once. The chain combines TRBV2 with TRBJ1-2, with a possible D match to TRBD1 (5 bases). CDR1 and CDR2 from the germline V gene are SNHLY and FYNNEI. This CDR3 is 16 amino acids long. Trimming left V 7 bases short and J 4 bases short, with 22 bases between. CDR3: CASTVGVTPGSYGYTF. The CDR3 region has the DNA TGTGCCAGCACTGTGGGTGTCACCCCAGGGTCCTATGGCTACACCTTC.

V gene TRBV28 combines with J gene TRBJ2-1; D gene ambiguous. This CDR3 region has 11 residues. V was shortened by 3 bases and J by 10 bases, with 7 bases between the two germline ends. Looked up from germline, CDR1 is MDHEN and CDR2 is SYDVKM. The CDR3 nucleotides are TGTGCCAGCAGTTTCCGGGCCGAGCAGTTCTTC. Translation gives CASSFRAEQFF.

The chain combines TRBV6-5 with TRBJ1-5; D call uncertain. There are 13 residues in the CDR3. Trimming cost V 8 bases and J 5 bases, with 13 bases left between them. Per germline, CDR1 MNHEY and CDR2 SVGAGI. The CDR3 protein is CASAIGPYQPQHF. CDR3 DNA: TGTGCCAGCGCTATAGGGCCATATCAGCCCCAGCATTTT.